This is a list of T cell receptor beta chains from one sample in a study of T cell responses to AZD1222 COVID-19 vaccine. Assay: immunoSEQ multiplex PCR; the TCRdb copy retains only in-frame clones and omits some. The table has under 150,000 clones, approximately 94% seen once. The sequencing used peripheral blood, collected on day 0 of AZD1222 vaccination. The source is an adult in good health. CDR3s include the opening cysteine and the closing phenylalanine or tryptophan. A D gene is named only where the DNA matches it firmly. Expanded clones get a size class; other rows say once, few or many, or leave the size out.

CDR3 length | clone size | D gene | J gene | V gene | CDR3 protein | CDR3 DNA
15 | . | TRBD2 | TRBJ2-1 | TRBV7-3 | CASSLTLAGNNEQFF | TGTGCCAGCAGCTTAACCTTAGCGGGAAACAATGAGCAGTTCTTC
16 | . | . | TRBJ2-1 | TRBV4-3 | CASSPRGGVVGDEQFF | TGCGCCAGCAGCCCGAGAGGGGGGGTAGTGGGAGATGAGCAGTTCTTC
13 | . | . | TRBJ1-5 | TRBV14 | CASSRDRSGPQHF | TGTGCCAGCAGCCGCGACAGGTCCGGGCCCCAGCATTTT
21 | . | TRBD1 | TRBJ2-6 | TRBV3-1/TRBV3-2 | CASSQYRLRDRVDPGANVLTF | TGTGCCAGCAGCCAGTACCGCCTACGGGACAGGGTAGACCCTGGGGCCAACGTCCTGACTTTC
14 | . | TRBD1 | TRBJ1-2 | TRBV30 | CAWSRGGGNYGYTF | TGTGCCTGGAGTCGAGGGGGCGGCAACTATGGCTACACCTTC
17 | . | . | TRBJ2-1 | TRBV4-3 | CASSQDLLGGSYNEQFF | TGCGCCAGCAGCCAAGATCTACTCGGCGGCTCCTACAATGAGCAGTTCTTC
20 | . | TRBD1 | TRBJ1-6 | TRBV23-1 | CASSQSGINRGSGGNSPLHF | TGCGCCAGCAGTCAATCAGGAATAAACAGGGGGTCAGGCGGTAATTCACCCCTCCACTTT
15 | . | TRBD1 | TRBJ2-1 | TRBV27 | CASSLGGTGLDEQFF | TGTGCCAGCAGTCTCGGGGGGACAGGGTTGGATGAGCAGTTCTTC
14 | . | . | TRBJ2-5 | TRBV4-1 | CASSQDNLSPTQYF | TGCGCCAGCAGCCAAGATAACCTTTCTCCGACCCAGTACTTC
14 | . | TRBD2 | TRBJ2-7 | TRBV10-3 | CAISDLAGAYEQYF | TGTGCCATCAGTGATTTAGCGGGAGCCTACGAGCAGTACTTC
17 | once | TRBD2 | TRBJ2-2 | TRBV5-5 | CASSWRPGLAGTGELFF | TGTGCCAGCAGCTGGAGACCGGGACTAGCGGGGACCGGGGAGCTGTTTTTT
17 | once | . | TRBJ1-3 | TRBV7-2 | CASSLARDRRGGNTIYF | TGTGCCAGCAGCTTAGCGCGAGACAGACGAGGAGGAAACACCATATATTTT
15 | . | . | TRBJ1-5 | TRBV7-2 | CASSLRGGSNQPQHF | TGTGCCAGCAGCTTACGAGGGGGGAGCAATCAGCCCCAGCATTTT
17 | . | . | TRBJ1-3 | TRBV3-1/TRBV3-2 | CASSQDPGSSGGNTIYF | TGTGCCAGCAGCCAAGACCCCGGGAGTAGCGGGGGAAACACCATATATTTT